The 14 T cell receptor beta chains in this list originate from one sample, sequenced in a study of neoadjuvant anti-PD-1 for oral cavity cancer. Sequencing used immunoSEQ multiplex PCR; TCRdb keeps in-frame clones, though not all of them. The sample has 75,000 to 100,000 clones, approximately 84% seen once. The sequencing here drew on PBMCs, taken before nivolumab (anti-PD-1) treatment. These receptors originate from a person aged 40 to 85 with oral cavity squamous cell carcinoma.

The chain is built from TRBV6-5 and TRBJ2-7; 7 bases line up with TRBD1. The CDR3 is 15 amino acids. After removal of 6 bases from V and 0 bases from J, the junction contained 8 bases not matched to a gene. From germline, CDR1 is MNHEY and CDR2 SVGAGI. CDR3: CASRLGQASSYEQYF. Here the CDR3 DNA reads TGTGCCAGCAGGCTTGGACAGGCCAGCTCCTACGAGCAGTACTTC.

The rearrangement joins TRBV5-4 to TRBJ1-2, with D unclear. Germline lookup yields CDR1 SGHNT and CDR2 YYREEE (reference sequence). Between the trimmed V and J ends, which lost 2 bases and 4 bases, there was a span of 12 bases. CDR3 length: 14 residues. CDR3 DNA: TGTGCCAGCAGCTTCGAGGGCAGGTTCTATGGCTACACCTTC. Protein: CASSFEGRFYGYTF.

The chain recombines TRBV5-6 with TRBJ2-5; tentatively, D is TRBD1 or TRBD2 (5 bases each). This CDR3 has 15 amino acids. Germline CDR1 and CDR2: SGHDT and YYEEEE. V shed 5 bases and J shed 5 bases, with 19 bases lying between them. In DNA, the CDR3 is TGTGCCAGCAGGCGAACCGGGACCCCTGAGGAGACCCAGTACTTC. This sequence encodes CASRRTGTPEETQYF.

The V and J genes are TRBV9 and TRBJ2-7; 7 nucleotides match TRBD1. The CDR3 loop spans 15 amino acids. Germline loops: CDR1 SGDLS, CDR2 YYNGEE. V trimming: 0 bases; J trimming: 2 bases; junction bases outside the gene matches: 5. Written as DNA, the CDR3 is TGTGCCAGCAGCGTAGAGAATGGACAGGCCTACGAGCAGTACTTC. Translated, it gives CASSVENGQAYEQYF.

CDR3 nucleotides: TGTGCCAGCAGTCACCCCCCGACAGGTGGTAATAATTCACCCCTCCACTTT. Its protein product is CASSHPPTGGNNSPLHF. The chain links TRBV2 to TRBJ1-6, with D possibly being TRBD1 (6 bases). This CDR3 has 17 residues. V was trimmed by 5 bases and J by 5 bases, leaving 19 bases between them. Per the germline V gene, CDR1 is SNHLY and CDR2 is FYNNEI.

The chain joins TRBV6-5 to TRBJ2-2, with TRBD2 matching over 7 bases. After removal of 2 bases from V and 5 bases from J, the junction contained 8 bases not matched to a gene. The CDR3 spans 16 residues. Germline V lookup: CDR1 MNHEY, CDR2 SVGAGI. The CDR3 here is CASSYSGNEGTGELFF. DNA of the CDR3: TGTGCCAGCAGTTACAGCGGGAATGAGGGAACCGGGGAGCTGTTTTTT.

The V gene is TRBV29-1, the J gene TRBJ2-1, with D perhaps assigned TRBD1 or TRBD2 (5 bases each). The V gene's germline CDR1 is SQVTM and CDR2 ANQGSEA. Deletions cut 4 bases from V and 2 bases from J, with 15 bases between. The CDR3 extends over 15 amino acids. The CDR3 here is CSVGGEGVAYNEQFF. CDR3 DNA: TGCAGCGTTGGGGGCGAGGGTGTAGCCTACAATGAGCAGTTCTTC.

The CDR3 region is CASSLLVAGGGDTQYF. Written as DNA, the CDR3 is TGTGCCAGTAGTCTATTGGTAGCGGGAGGAGGAGATACGCAGTATTTT. This sequence joins TRBV19 and TRBJ2-3; 10 bases agree with TRBD2. Germline V lookup: CDR1 LNHDA, CDR2 SQIVND (reference sequence). The CDR3 contains 16 residues. V trimming: 5 bases; J trimming: 5 bases; junction bases outside the gene matches: 10.

The chain links TRBV6-1 to TRBJ1-5; D unresolved. The V and J ends lost 5 bases and 4 bases respectively, with 12 bases between them. The CDR3 totals 14 residues. Germline assignment: CDR1 MNHNS and CDR2 SASEGT. The CDR3 reads CASSLQIRNQPQHF. The CDR3 bases are TGTGCCAGCAGTCTCCAAATACGAAATCAGCCCCAGCATTTT.

The genes are TRBV7-6 and TRBJ2-1; D gene ambiguous. Germline V gene sequence: CDR1 SGHVS, CDR2 FNYEAQ. With 3 bases removed from V and 7 bases from J, the gap between germline ends came to 7 bases. The CDR3 is made up of 12 amino acids. For the CDR3, the DNA is TGTGCCAGCAGCTTGGCTCAAAATGAGCAGTTCTTC. Translating it yields CASSLAQNEQFF.

This chain uses TRBV18 with TRBJ2-6; unclear D gene. Trimming stripped 0 bases from V and 0 bases from J, with 9 bases between. Per the germline V gene, CDR1 is KGHSH and CDR2 is LQKENI. The CDR3 spans 17 residues. The CDR3 loop reads CASSPPRVTSGANVLTF. Written as DNA, the CDR3 is TGTGCCAGCTCACCACCAAGGGTGACCTCTGGGGCCAACGTCCTGACTTTC. The variable domain in full, with the rest retrieved from reference TRBV18 and TRBJ2-6, is NAGVMQNPRHLVRRRGQEARLRCSPMKGHSHVYWYRQLPEEGLKFMVYLQKENIIDESGMPKERFSAEFPKEGPSILRIQQVVRGDSAAYFCASSPPRVTSGANVLTFGAGSRLTVL.

The rearrangement joins TRBV27 to TRBJ1-4, with no clear D. In germline, CDR1 is MNHEY, CDR2 SMNVEV (reference sequence). V was pared by 3 bases and J by 3 bases, with 8 bases between. There are 14 residues in the CDR3. CDR3 in amino acids: CASSFAAANEKLFF. Written as DNA, the CDR3 is TGTGCCAGCAGTTTCGCGGCCGCTAATGAAAAACTGTTTTTT. Variable domain in full (rest from reference TRBV27 and TRBJ1-4): EAQVTQNPRYLITVTGKKLTVTCSQNMNHEYMSWYRQDPGLGLRQIYYSMNVEVTDKGDVPEGYKVSRKEKRNFPLILESPSPNQTSLYFCASSFAAANEKLFFGSGTQLSVL.

CDR3 bases: TGTGCCAGCAGGCGCGGACAGGTGGCAGATACGCAGTATTTT. Translation: CASRRGQVADTQYF. This rearrangement joins TRBV6-5 to TRBJ2-3; TRBD1 aligns across 7 bases. Germline CDR1 and CDR2: MNHEY and SVGAGI. J was trimmed by 4 bases and V by 6 bases; bases with no gene match: 7. CDR3 length: 14 amino acids.

V and J are TRBV7-9 and TRBJ2-5; TRBD1 matches at 8 bases. The CDR3 has 15 amino acids. V lost 5 bases, J lost 5 bases, and 10 bases stayed unmatched. Germline lookup yields CDR1 SEHNR and CDR2 FQNEAQ (reference sequence). The CDR3 region is CASSTPDRGWETQYF. CDR3 in DNA: TGTGCCAGCAGCACTCCTGACAGGGGCTGGGAGACCCAGTACTTC.